The next 30 T cell receptor beta chains were all read from a single sample in a study of shared clonotypes between healthy human individuals. Method: immunoSEQ multiplex PCR; TCRdb's copy keeps in-frame clones and lacks some. The table lists approximately 1.9 million clones, around 95% of them singletons. The naive CD8 subset, CD45RO-negative cells positively selected for CCR7, excluded terminally differentiated effector memory CD45RA+ cells. The specimen was naive CD8+ T cells from PBMCs. The receptors were sampled from a man between 18 and 35 years old in good health. Some clones in this sample may be carry-over from other donors' samples.

This clone was recorded only once. The CDR3 loop reads CASSMMGIRTYTEAFF. The CDR3 DNA is TGTGCCAGTAGTATGATGGGGATACGAACGTACACTGAAGCTTTCTTT. The chain carries TRBV19 and TRBJ1-1; no clear D. The CDR3 contains 16 residues. The ends were cut back, 3 bases at V and 3 bases at J, with 17 bases in the middle. In germline, CDR1 is LNHDA, CDR2 SQIVND (reference sequence). The variable domain in full, with the rest retrieved from reference TRBV19 and TRBJ1-1, is DGGITQSPKYLFRKEGQNVTLSCEQNLNHDAMYWYRQDPGQGLRLIYYSQIVNDFQKGDIAEGYSVSREKKESFPLTVTSAQKNPTAFYLCASSMMGIRTYTEAFFGQGTRLTVV.

This rearrangement joins TRBV14 to TRBJ2-2; 10 bases line up with TRBD2. Trimming cost V 5 bases and J 1 base; bases outside gene matches: 7. The CDR3 has 17 residues. From germline, CDR1 is SGHDN and CDR2 FVKESK. This chain's CDR3 is CASSVLAGVLNTGELFF. The DNA of the CDR3 is TGTGCCAGCAGCGTTCTAGCGGGGGTTCTGAACACCGGGGAGCTGTTTTTT.

The rearrangement links TRBV9 to TRBJ2-1; 9 nucleotides match TRBD1. This CDR3 contains 15 residues. With V trimmed by 3 bases and J by 7 bases, 8 bases remained unmatched. Germline V lookup: CDR1 SGDLS, CDR2 YYNGEE. This CDR3 reads CASSGDGTGKNEQFF. DNA for the CDR3: TGTGCCAGCAGCGGCGATGGGACAGGGAAGAATGAGCAGTTCTTC.

In regard to this clone: One end of the junction fails to match germline, which may point to a read error. The chain joins TRBV7-9 to TRBJ2-1; 11 bases align to TRBD2. CDR3 length: 16 amino acids. Germline V lookup: CDR1 SEHNR, CDR2 FQNEAQ (reference sequence). CDR3 in DNA: TGTGCCAGCAGCGGGAGTAGCGGGAGGGCCTATAATGAGCAGTTCTTC. Amino acid sequence: CASSGSSGRAYNEQFF.

The CDR3 nucleotides read TGTGCCAGCAGCGCGGACTGGAAAGATACGCAGTATTTT. Its translation: CASSADWKDTQYF. The rearrangement links TRBV9 to TRBJ2-3; maybe TRBD2 (5 bases). The V end lost 3 bases, the J end lost 5 bases, and 10 bases lay between the germline ends. The CDR3 has 13 residues. In germline, CDR1 is SGDLS, CDR2 YYNGEE.

This clone showed up just once. This chain uses TRBV9 with TRBJ2-1, with D tentatively TRBD1 (7 bases). This CDR3 comprises 15 residues. CDR1 SGDLS and CDR2 YYNGEE come from the germline V gene. V lost 4 bases and J lost 7, with 18 bases in between. CDR3 bases: TGTGCCAGCAGCCCCCGCCAGGCAGGGGGGAATGAGCAGTTCTTC. It encodes CASSPRQAGGNEQFF.

J is TRBJ2-1 and V is TRBV6-1, with 7 positions matching TRBD2. V shed 2 bases and J 6 bases; nucleotides not matched to a gene: 7. Germline V gives CDR1 MNHNS, CDR2 SASEGT. The CDR3 totals 15 residues. CDR3 nucleotide sequence: TGTGCCAGCAGTGAACTTGCGGGAGCAATCAATGAGCAGTTCTTC. This encodes CASSELAGAINEQFF.

The sample holds a few counts of this clone. Other nucleotide sequences in the sample specify the same CDR3. This sequence joins TRBV27 and TRBJ1-5, with D perhaps TRBD1 (6 bases). V lost 3 bases and J lost 4, with 10 bases in between. Germline values: CDR1 MNHEY, CDR2 SMNVEV (reference sequence). This CDR3 comprises 14 residues. CDR3 amino acids: CASSLGRGNQPQHF. The CDR3 coding sequence is TGTGCCAGCAGTTTGGGCAGGGGAAATCAGCCCCAGCATTTT.

Details on this clone: This sample includes further DNA sequences coding for the same CDR3. The chain uses TRBV9 and TRBJ2-7; D may be TRBD2 (6 bases). Germline CDR1 and CDR2: SGDLS and YYNGEE. This CDR3 region has 12 residues. Trimming removed 1 base from V and 6 bases from J, with 8 bases in between. The DNA for the CDR3 is TGTGCCAGCAGCGTACCCGGGGGCGAGCAGTACTTC. Amino acids: CASSVPGGEQYF.

This clone was counted once. This sequence joins TRBV29-1 and TRBJ1-2, with a tentative D call TRBD1 (6 bases). Looked up from germline, CDR1 is SQVTM and CDR2 is ANQGSEA. The length of the CDR3 is 13 residues. V gave up 6 bases and J gave up 7 bases, with 18 bases separating them. CDR3 protein: CSVPDTTGFGYTF. In DNA, the CDR3 is TGCAGCGTGCCAGACACTACAGGGTTTGGCTACACCTTC.

The CDR3 coding sequence is TGTGCCAGCAGGTTCTCATGGGACTCTTCGTACGAGCAGTACTTC. Residues: CASRFSWDSSYEQYF. The gene calls are TRBV27 and TRBJ2-7; weak D call: TRBD2 (6 bases). The CDR3 contains 15 residues. Trimming cost V 6 bases and J 4 bases, with 19 bases left between them. CDR1 and CDR2 from the germline V gene are MNHEY and SMNVEV (reference sequence).

The chain carries TRBV27 and TRBJ2-2, with TRBD1 as a possible D gene (7 bases). Germline loops: CDR1 MNHEY, CDR2 SMNVEV (reference sequence). The length of the CDR3 is 17 residues. The germline V and J ends were trimmed by 5 bases and 6 bases, with 22 bases remaining between them. For the CDR3, the DNA is TGTGCCAGCAGTCTACTCACCTCAGGGGGGTCAGCCGGGGAGCTGTTTTTT. Its translation: CASSLLTSGGSAGELFF.

The J gene is TRBJ1-5, the V gene TRBV19; D remains unclear. V was cut by 3 bases and J by 4 bases, with 16 bases left in between. Germline CDR1 and CDR2: LNHDA and SQIVND (reference sequence). This CDR3 spans 16 amino acids. CDR3 loop: CASSMFSGSINQPQHF. CDR3 in DNA: TGTGCCAGTAGTATGTTCTCGGGCAGTATAAATCAGCCCCAGCATTTT. Full variable domain (outside the CDR3, taken from reference TRBV19 and TRBJ1-5): DGGITQSPKYLFRKEGQNVTLSCEQNLNHDAMYWYRQDPGQGLRLIYYSQIVNDFQKGDIAEGYSVSREKKESFPLTVTSAQKNPTAFYLCASSMFSGSINQPQHFGDGTRLSIL.

This chain uses TRBV9 with TRBJ1-1, with D possibly matching TRBD1 (5 bases). V lost 3 bases to trimming and J lost 2 bases, with 11 bases between them. The V gene's germline CDR1 is SGDLS and CDR2 YYNGEE. This CDR3 region has 14 residues. CDR3 sequence reads: CASSAADTNTEAFF. As DNA, the CDR3 is TGTGCCAGCAGCGCAGCGGACACAAACACTGAAGCTTTCTTT.

This rearrangement joins TRBV5-1 to TRBJ2-1; 8 positions match TRBD2. V was pared by 7 bases and J by 6 bases, with 9 bases of the junction left unmatched. This CDR3 region has 14 residues. Germline CDR1 SGHRS, CDR2 YFSETQ. The CDR3 loop is CASGTSHPLNEQFF. The DNA of the CDR3 is TGCGCCAGCGGGACTAGTCATCCTCTCAATGAGCAGTTCTTC.

V and J are TRBV15 and TRBJ1-5; D is undetermined. The V and J ends lost 0 bases and 4 bases respectively, with 7 bases between them. Germline assignment: CDR1 LNHNV and CDR2 YYDKDF (reference sequence). CDR3 length equals 14 residues. CDR3 protein: CATSRDKGNQPQHF. The CDR3 region has the DNA TGTGCCACCAGCAGAGATAAGGGAAATCAGCCCCAGCATTTT. Complete variable domain (other parts from reference TRBV15 and TRBJ1-5): DAMVIQNPRYQVTQFGKPVTLSCSQTLNHNVMYWYQQKSSQAPKLLFHYYDKDFNNEADTPDNFQSRRPNTSFCFLDIRSPGLGDTAMYLCATSRDKGNQPQHFGDGTRLSIL.

This clone was counted once. The CDR3 DNA reads as TGTGCCATCAGTGAACTGTACTCTGGAAACACCATATATTTT. Its protein is CAISELYSGNTIYF. The J gene is TRBJ1-3, the V gene TRBV10-3; no definite D call. Trimming stripped 3 bases from V and 0 bases from J, with 6 bases between. Germline values: CDR1 ENHRY, CDR2 SYGVKD. The CDR3 sequence is 14 residues long.

This sequence joins TRBV10-2 and TRBJ2-7; D uncertain. Deletions cut 8 bases from V and 2 bases from J, with 10 bases between. Germline assignment: CDR1 WSHSY and CDR2 SAAADI. The CDR3 totals 12 residues. CDR3 DNA sequence: TGCGCCAGCTCGGCCGGAGCCTACGAGCAGTACTTC. Its translation: CASSAGAYEQYF.

The gene calls are TRBV5-4 and TRBJ1-5; TRBD1 aligns across 9 bases. V shed 4 bases and J 2 bases; nucleotides not matched to a gene: 4. The CDR3 totals 15 residues. Germline CDR1 reads SGHNT; CDR2 reads YYREEE (reference sequence). The DNA for the CDR3 is TGTGCCAGCAGCCCGGACAGGGGTGGCAATCAGCCCCAGCATTTT. Encoded protein: CASSPDRGGNQPQHF.

V gene TRBV5-1 combines with J gene TRBJ1-1; the match to TRBD1 covers 7 bases. CDR1 SGHRS and CDR2 YFSETQ come from the germline V gene. Germline trimming cut 5 bases from V and 4 bases from J; bases unmatched to any gene: 5. This CDR3 has 13 amino acids. CDR3 protein: CASSWTGATEAFF. DNA for the CDR3: TGCGCCAGCAGTTGGACAGGAGCCACTGAAGCTTTCTTT.

The chain links TRBV7-6 to TRBJ2-5; 13 bases are shared with TRBD2. The CDR3 has 17 amino acids. The germline V gene has CDR1 SGHVS and CDR2 FNYEAQ. With V trimmed by 5 bases and J by 1 base, 7 bases remained unmatched. The CDR3 is CASSTGLAGLRQETQYF. For the CDR3, the DNA is TGTGCCAGCAGCACGGGACTAGCGGGATTACGCCAAGAGACCCAGTACTTC.

This chain joins TRBV5-8 and TRBJ1-1; D not certain. Trimming took 3 bases from V and 10 from J, leaving 16 bases between them. Germline CDR1 SGHTS, CDR2 YDEGEE. The CDR3 has 13 amino acids. The CDR3: CASSSNMGEGAFF. The CDR3 nucleotides are TGTGCCAGCAGCTCCAACATGGGAGAAGGAGCTTTCTTT.

The CDR3 sequence: CASSFTGGHYEQYF. For the CDR3, the DNA is TGTGCCAGCAGCTTTACAGGGGGTCACTACGAGCAGTACTTC. The V gene is TRBV5-4, the J gene TRBJ2-7; 8 bases fit TRBD1. V lost 2 bases and J lost 3; bases outside the gene matches: 4. Germline CDR1 and CDR2: SGHNT and YYREEE (reference sequence). This CDR3 has 14 amino acids.

This clone was picked up a small number of times. The chain carries TRBV10-3 and TRBJ1-5; the D is unclear. Germline V lookup: CDR1 ENHRY, CDR2 SYGVKD. Trimming pared 8 bases from V and 0 bases from J, leaving 8 bases between. This CDR3 contains 13 residues. CDR3 in amino acids: CAIREYSNQPQHF. CDR3 sequence (DNA): TGTGCCATCCGGGAGTATAGCAATCAGCCCCAGCATTTT.

This clone has a single count. V gene TRBV28 combines with J gene TRBJ1-4, with D uncertain. The V and J ends lost 5 bases and 5 bases respectively, with 15 bases between them. This CDR3 spans 15 amino acids. CDR1 is MDHEN and CDR2 is SYDVKM in the germline V gene. The CDR3 DNA reads as TGTGCCAGCAGTCCGCCCCGAGGCCCGAATGAAAAACTGTTTTTT. It translates to CASSPPRGPNEKLFF.

The rearrangement links TRBV7-6 to TRBJ2-2, with a weak D call TRBD2 (6 bases). Germline CDR1 reads SGHVS; CDR2 reads FNYEAQ. CDR3 length: 18 residues. V was clipped by 4 bases and J by 7 bases, with 25 bases between them. CDR3 sequence: CASSSPRGGIIESGELFF. CDR3 nucleotides: TGTGCCAGCAGCTCCCCCCGGGGCGGGATAATCGAGAGCGGGGAGCTGTTTTTT.

The V and J genes are TRBV27 and TRBJ1-1, with a weak D call TRBD1 (5 bases). This CDR3 contains 15 residues. V lost 2 bases and J lost 3, with 13 bases in between. Per germline, CDR1 MNHEY and CDR2 SMNVEV (reference sequence). The CDR3 sequence: CASSLNGAGDTEAFF. The CDR3 DNA is TGTGCCAGCAGTTTAAATGGAGCGGGGGACACTGAAGCTTTCTTT.

The chain uses TRBV7-8 and TRBJ2-6; D is perhaps TRBD1 or TRBD2 (5 bases each). The CDR3 contains 18 residues. CDR1 and CDR2 (germline): SGHVS, FQNEAQ. V lost 3 bases to trimming and J lost 0 bases, with 15 bases between them. The CDR3 here is CASSFPRDANSGANVLTF. DNA for the CDR3: TGTGCCAGCAGCTTCCCTCGGGACGCAAACTCTGGGGCCAACGTCCTGACTTTC.

V and J are TRBV7-9 and TRBJ2-5; D is undetermined. With 8 bases removed from V and 0 bases from J, the gap between germline ends came to 10 bases. CDR3 length equals 13 residues. CDR1 is SEHNR and CDR2 is FQNEAQ in the germline V gene (reference sequence). The CDR3 DNA follows: TGTGCCAGCGTCTACCGCTACCAAGAGACCCAGTACTTC. Translating it yields CASVYRYQETQYF.

The chain couples TRBV7-9 to TRBJ2-7; D unclear. Germline CDR1 SEHNR, CDR2 FQNEAQ (reference sequence). The CDR3 totals 12 residues. Between the trimmed V and J ends, which lost 5 bases and 5 bases, there was a span of 10 bases. Here the CDR3 DNA reads TGTGCCAGCAGCCCCGACGGCCACGAGCAGTACTTC. This sequence encodes CASSPDGHEQYF. The full variable domain, with the rest looked up from reference TRBV7-9 and TRBJ2-7, is DTGVSQNPRHKITKRGQNVTFRCDPISEHNRLYWYRQTLGQGPEFLTYFQNEAQLEKSRLLSDRFSAERPKGSFSTLEIQRTEQGDSAMYLCASSPDGHEQYFGPGTRLTVT.